The present entry profiles one TCR beta chain with its context. CDR1 and CDR2 (germline): SGHRS, YFSETQ. The CDR3 is 15 amino acids. V gave up 3 bases and J gave up 3 bases, with 14 bases separating them. Naive CD8 cells were CD45RO-negative, positively selected for CCR7, excluding terminally differentiated effector memory CD45RA+ cells. The data stem from a study of shared clonotypes between healthy human individuals. Only in-frame clones appear in the TCRdb table, and some are missing; sequencing was by immunoSEQ multiplex PCR. Of about 2 million clones in the sample, about 95% were seen once. The rearrangement links TRBV5-1 to TRBJ2-3; D is possibly TRBD2 (5 bases). This sequence originates from a man between 18 and 29 years old in good health. The sequencing sample was made of naive CD8+ T cells sorted from blood. Here the CDR3 DNA reads TGCGCCAGCAGCTCCTGGGTGGGAGCAACAGATACGCAGTATTTT. Encoded protein: CASSSWVGATDTQYF. Complete variable domain (other parts from reference TRBV5-1 and TRBJ2-3): KAGVTQTPRYLIKTRGQQVTLSCSPISGHRSVSWYQQTPGQGLQFLFEYFSETQRNKGNFPGRFSGRQFSNSRSEMNVSTLELGDSALYLCASSSWVGATDTQYFGPGTRLTVL.